This T cell receptor beta chain is drawn from a study of response to subunit inactivated influenza vaccine (dated by TCRdb to 2016 to 2019). Some background on the complete study: Deep quantitative profiling of the T cell receptor repertoire was used in the study to follow responses to a trivalent subunit inactivated influenza vaccine. Summary of the overall study and its limitations: The authors suggested that each seasonal influenza vaccination may recruit only a limited number of new T cells.

Comments on this clonotype: Its antigen remains unidentified. No per-base quality is available; no much larger clone lies one base away.

Libraries were prepared through RT-PCR. Sequencing used an Illumina HiSeq 2500. The public reads were reprocessed in TCRdb via fastp at Q25 and MiXCR, keeping in-frame beta chains. Entries are consolidated by CDR3 protein sequence, retaining the most common genes and DNA. The sample has around 580,000 distinct CDR3 sequences on record, approximately 12% of them singletons. 10% to 13% of the sample belongs to the ten largest clones. The source is a man aged 50 to 60 who received an inactivated influenza vaccine. Donor details come from another sample of the same person, matched by shared clones. The specimen comprised PBMCs from blood, sampled on the day of vaccination.

The CDR3 here reads CASSFTGGGQPQHF. The DNA sequence is given as TGTGCCAGCAGTTTCACAGGGGGTGGACAGCCCCAGCATTTT. The sequence is built from TRBV12-3 or TRBV12-4 and TRBJ1-5, with 8 middle bases fitting TRBD1. Trimming accounts for 3 bases at V and 7 bases at J, while the number of junction bases matched to no gene is 5. The CDR3 starts with the cysteine, ends with the phenylalanine, and has 14 residues. Only the CDR3 region is kept as DNA, spanning 42 bases read in frame from base 1.